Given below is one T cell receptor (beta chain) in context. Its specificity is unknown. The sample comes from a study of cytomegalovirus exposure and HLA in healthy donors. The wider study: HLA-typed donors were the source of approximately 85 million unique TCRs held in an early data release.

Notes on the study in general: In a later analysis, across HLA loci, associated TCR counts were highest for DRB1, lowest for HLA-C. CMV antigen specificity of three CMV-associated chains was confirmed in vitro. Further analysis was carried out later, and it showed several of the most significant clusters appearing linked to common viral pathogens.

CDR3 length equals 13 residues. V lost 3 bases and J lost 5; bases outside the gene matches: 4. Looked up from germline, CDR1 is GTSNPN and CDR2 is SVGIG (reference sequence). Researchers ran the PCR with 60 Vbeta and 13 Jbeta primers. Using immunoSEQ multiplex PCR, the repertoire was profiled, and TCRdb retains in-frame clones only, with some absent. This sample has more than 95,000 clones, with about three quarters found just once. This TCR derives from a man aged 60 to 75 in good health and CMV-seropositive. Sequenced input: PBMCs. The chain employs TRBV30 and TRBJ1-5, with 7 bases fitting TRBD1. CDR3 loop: CAWRAGGDQPQHF. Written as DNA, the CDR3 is TGTGCCTGGAGGGCAGGGGGAGATCAGCCCCAGCATTTT.